The T cell receptor beta chain under discussion was sequenced for a study of T cell repertoires in cytomegalovirus infection. As for the study in general: TCR beta signatures that were public indicated CMV infection and matching HLA type. The study's findings and limits: The ex vivo response was dominated by HLA-C-restricted CMV-specific TCR beta clonotypes.

TCRdb re-derived calls from the reads in MiXCR, one entry per CDR3 protein. The sample includes under 850,000 distinct CDR3 sequences, approximately 40% of them seen just once. Turning to this clonotype: Its matching antigen is unknown.

Germline CDR1 is SGHTA and CDR2 is FQGNSA. V shed 3 bases and J 13 bases; nucleotides not matched to a gene: 12. The CDR3 spans 14 residues. This receptor was identified in a human donor in good health (CMV status not recorded). Some clones in this sample may be carry-over from other donors' samples. V and J are TRBV7-2 and TRBJ2-1, with 7 bases fitting TRBD2. The sample consisted of PBMCs. Here the CDR3 DNA reads TGTGCCAGCAGCTTTACGTGGCGGGAGATTTATCAGTTCTTC. Its translation is CASSFTWREIYQFF. Based on the CDR3 plus reference TRBV7-2 and TRBJ2-1, the full variable domain is GAGVSQSPSNKVTEKGKDVELRCDPISGHTALYWYRQSLGQGLEFLIYFQGNSAPDKSGLPSDRFSAERTGGSVSTLTIQRTQQEDSAVYLCASSFTWREIYQFFGPGTRLTVL.